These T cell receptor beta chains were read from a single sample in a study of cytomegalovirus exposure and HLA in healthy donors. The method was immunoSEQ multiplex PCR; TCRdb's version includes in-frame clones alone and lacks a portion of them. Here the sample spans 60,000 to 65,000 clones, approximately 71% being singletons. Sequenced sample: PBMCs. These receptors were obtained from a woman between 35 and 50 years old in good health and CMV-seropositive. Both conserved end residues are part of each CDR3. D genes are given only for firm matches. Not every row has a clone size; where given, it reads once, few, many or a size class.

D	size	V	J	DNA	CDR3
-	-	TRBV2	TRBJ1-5	TGTGCCAGCAGTGAAGCCAACGGCCCAGGGCCCCAGCATTTT	CASSEANGPGPQHF
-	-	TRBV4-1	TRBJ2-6	TGCGCCAGCAGCCAGAGATACTCTGGGGCCAACGTCCTGACTTTC	CASSQRYSGANVLTF
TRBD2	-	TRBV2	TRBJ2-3	TGTGCCAGCAGTGAAGCGCGCGGGGGGCGGTCAGATACGCAGTATTTT	CASSEARGGRSDTQYF
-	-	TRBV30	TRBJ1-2	TGTGCCTGGACCACAGACTATGGCTACACCTTC	CAWTTDYGYTF
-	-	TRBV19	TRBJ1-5	TGTGCCAGTCGGGGGTATAGCAATCAGCCCCAGCATTTT	CASRGYSNQPQHF
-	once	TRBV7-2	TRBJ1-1	TGTGCCAGCAGCTTAGAGTATCGGGGTCTGGCTTTCTTT	CASSLEYRGLAFF
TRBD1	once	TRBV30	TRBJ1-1	TGTGCCTGGAGTCTAGGGACAGGGTTGAACACTGAAGCTTTCTTT	CAWSLGTGLNTEAFF
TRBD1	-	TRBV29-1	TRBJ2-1	TGCAGCGTTGAAGGGGGGACAGGAATCTATGAGCAGTTCTTC	CSVEGGTGIYEQFF
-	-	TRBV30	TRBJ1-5	TGTGCCTGGAGTGGGACAGGCAATCAGCCCCAGCATTTT	CAWSGTGNQPQHF
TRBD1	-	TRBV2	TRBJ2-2	TGTGCCAGCGGGGACAGGGGGCGCGGGGAGCTGTTTTTT	CASGDRGRGELFF
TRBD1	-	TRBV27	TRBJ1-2	TGTGCCAGCAGGGATGGGACAGGGAGTGGCTACACCTTC	CASRDGTGSGYTF
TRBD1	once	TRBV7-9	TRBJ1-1	TGTTCCAGCAGTCCTCCCCTGGGGACAGATTTCACTGAAGCTTTCTTT	CSSSPPLGTDFTEAFF
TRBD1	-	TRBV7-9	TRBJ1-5	TGTGCCAGCAGCTTAGGGGACAGGGGGGTACATTTT	CASSLGDRGVHF
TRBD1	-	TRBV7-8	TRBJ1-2	TGTGCCAGCAGCTTAAACAGGGGTTATGGCTACACCTTC	CASSLNRGYGYTF
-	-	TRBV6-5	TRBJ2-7	TGTGCCAGCCGCCCGGCGGTCCCCCACGAGCAGTACTTC	CASRPAVPHEQYF
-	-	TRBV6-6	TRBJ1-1	TGTGCCAGCAGTTACGGACAGAACACTGAAGCTTTCTTT	CASSYGQNTEAFF
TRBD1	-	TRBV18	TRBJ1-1	TGTGCCAGCTCTTACAGGGGGACGGACACTGAAGCTTTCTTT	CASSYRGTDTEAFF
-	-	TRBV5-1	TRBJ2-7	TGCGCCAGCAGCACCGGACAAAAGGACGAGCAGTACTTC	CASSTGQKDEQYF
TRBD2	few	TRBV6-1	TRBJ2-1	TGTGCCAGCAGAGTGACGGGAGGCTCCTATGAGCAGTTCTTC	CASRVTGGSYEQFF
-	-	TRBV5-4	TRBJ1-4	TGTGCCAGCAGCTCCAAGGCGGATGAAAAACTGTTTTTT	CASSSKADEKLFF
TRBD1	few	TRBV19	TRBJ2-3	TGTGCCAGTAGTCTCCGATCGGGACAGGGGGCGAGAGGCACAGATACGCAGTATTTT	CASSLRSGQGARGTDTQYF
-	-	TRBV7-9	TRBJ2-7	TGTGCCAGCGGAGGGGTGAACTACGAGCAGTACTTC	CASGGVNYEQYF
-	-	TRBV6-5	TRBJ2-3	TGTGCCAGCAGTTGGGGGACTGTCACAGATACGCAGTATTTT	CASSWGTVTDTQYF
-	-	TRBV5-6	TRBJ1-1	TGTGCCAGCAGCTTAAGAATGTCTAGGTTGAACACTGAAGCTTTCTTT	CASSLRMSRLNTEAFF
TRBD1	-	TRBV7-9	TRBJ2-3	TGTGCCAGCAGCAGAGGGACAGCCGCAGATACGCAGTATTTT	CASSRGTAADTQYF
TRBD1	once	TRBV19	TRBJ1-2	TGTGCCAGTAGCGACAGGGTTCCCACTAACTATGGCTACACCTTC	CASSDRVPTNYGYTF
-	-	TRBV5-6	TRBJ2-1	TGTGCCAGCAGCTTACAGGACAATGAGCAGTTCTTC	CASSLQDNEQFF